The present T cell receptor beta chain was sequenced within a study of blood T cell repertoires in COVID-19. Study details: Whether acute or convalescent, the COVID-19 samples came from the United States, Italy and Spain. The analysed material was cDNA or gDNA that came from T cells, B-cell-depleted T cells, or PBMCs.

This CDR3 spans 14 amino acids. Germline trimming cut 6 bases from V and 5 bases from J; bases unmatched to any gene: 5. Germline V gives CDR1 LNHDA, CDR2 SQIVND (reference sequence). Per the authors' pipeline: The authors estimated nucleated cell counts from reference gene primer amplification. The protocol was immunoSEQ multiplex PCR, while the TCRdb copy is restricted to in-frame clones and leaves out a portion. V and J calls and clone size are as listed in that table; D and trimming were resolved from the DNA. The data show hundreds of thousands of clones, more than 80% seen once. The clonotype originates from a woman aged 25 to 39 with active or convalescent COVID-19. The material sequenced was peripheral blood. The J gene is TRBJ1-3, the V gene TRBV19; TRBD1 matches at 9 bases. The chain's CDR3 is CASSAGQGRNTIYF. The CDR3 nucleotides read TGTGCCAGTAGCGCAGGACAGGGGCGAAACACCATATATTTT.